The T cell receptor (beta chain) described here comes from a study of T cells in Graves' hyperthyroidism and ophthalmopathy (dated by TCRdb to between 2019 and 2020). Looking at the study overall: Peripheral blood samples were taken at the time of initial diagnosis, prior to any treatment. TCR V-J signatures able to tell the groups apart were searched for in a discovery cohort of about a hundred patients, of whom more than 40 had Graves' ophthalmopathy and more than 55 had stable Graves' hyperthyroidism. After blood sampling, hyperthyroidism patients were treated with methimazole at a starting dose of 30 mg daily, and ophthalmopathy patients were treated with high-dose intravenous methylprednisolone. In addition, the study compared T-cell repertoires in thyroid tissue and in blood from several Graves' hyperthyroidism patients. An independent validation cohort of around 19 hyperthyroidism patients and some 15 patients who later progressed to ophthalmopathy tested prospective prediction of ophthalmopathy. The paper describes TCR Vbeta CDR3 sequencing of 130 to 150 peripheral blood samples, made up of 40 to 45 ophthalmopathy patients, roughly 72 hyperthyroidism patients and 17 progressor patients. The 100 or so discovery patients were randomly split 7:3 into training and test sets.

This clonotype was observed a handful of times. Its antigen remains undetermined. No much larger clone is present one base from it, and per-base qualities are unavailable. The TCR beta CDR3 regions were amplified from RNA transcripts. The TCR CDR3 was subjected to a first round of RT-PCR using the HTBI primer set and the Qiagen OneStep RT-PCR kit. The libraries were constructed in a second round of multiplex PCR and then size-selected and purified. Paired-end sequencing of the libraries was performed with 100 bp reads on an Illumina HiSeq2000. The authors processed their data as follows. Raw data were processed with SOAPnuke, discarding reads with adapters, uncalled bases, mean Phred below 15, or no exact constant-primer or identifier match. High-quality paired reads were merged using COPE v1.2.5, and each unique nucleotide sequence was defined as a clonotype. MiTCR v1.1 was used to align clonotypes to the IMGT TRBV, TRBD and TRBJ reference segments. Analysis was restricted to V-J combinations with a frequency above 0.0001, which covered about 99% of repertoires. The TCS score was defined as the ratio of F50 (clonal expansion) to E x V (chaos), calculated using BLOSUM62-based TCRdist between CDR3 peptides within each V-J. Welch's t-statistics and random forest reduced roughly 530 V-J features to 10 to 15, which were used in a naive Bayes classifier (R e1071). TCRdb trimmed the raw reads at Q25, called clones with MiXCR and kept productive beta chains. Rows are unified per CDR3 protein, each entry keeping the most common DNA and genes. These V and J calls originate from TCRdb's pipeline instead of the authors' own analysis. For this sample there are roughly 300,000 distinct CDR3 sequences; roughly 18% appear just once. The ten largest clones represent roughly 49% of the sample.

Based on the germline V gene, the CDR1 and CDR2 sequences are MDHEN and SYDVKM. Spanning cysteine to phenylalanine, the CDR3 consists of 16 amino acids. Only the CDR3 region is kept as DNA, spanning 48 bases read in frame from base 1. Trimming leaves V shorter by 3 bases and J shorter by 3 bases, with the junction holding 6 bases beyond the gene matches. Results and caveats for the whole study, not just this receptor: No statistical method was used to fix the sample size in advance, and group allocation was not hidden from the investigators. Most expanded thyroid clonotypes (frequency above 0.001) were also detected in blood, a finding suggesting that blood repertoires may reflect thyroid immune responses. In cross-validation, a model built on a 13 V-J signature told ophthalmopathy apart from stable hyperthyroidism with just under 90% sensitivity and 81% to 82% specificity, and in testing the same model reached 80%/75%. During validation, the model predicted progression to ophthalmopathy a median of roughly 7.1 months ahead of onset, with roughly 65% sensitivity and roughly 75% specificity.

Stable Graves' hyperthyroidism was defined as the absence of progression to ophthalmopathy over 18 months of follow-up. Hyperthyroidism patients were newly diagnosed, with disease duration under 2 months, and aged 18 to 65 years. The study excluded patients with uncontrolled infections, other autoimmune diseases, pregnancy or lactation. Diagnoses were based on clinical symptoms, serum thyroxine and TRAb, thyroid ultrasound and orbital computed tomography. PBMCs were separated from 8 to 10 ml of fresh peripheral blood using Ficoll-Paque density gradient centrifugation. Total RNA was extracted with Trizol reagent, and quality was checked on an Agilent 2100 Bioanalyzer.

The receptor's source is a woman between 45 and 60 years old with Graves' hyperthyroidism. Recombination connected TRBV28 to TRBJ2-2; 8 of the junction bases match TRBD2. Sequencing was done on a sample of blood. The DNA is TGTGCCAGCAGTTTTCGGGGGGGTCGGGACACCGGGGAGCTGTTTTTT. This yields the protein CASSFRGGRDTGELFF.